This is a list of T cell receptor beta chains from one sample in a study of T-cell memory formation after mild COVID-19. One entry per CDR3 protein, called by TCRdb with MiXCR from the 5' RACE reads. The sample holds 400,000 to 550,000 distinct CDR3 sequences; 25% are singletons and the top ten take under 15%. The sample consisted of PBMCs or a T cell subset sorted from them (not recorded which). The receptors come from an adult woman who had mild COVID-19 (a few samples of this study predate the infection). Cell type and time point are not known. Each CDR3 is given with its conserved first and last residue. The order of the fields is V gene, J gene, clone size, CDR3 length, D gene, CDR3 protein, CDR3 DNA. D genes are given only for firm matches. Not all rows give a size; the values are once, few, many and, for expanded clones, a class.

TRBV30	TRBJ2-7	few	13	TRBD1	CAWSNRGRYEQYF	TGTGCCTGGAGTAACAGGGGGCGTTACGAGCAGTACTTC
TRBV24-1	TRBJ2-3	few	14	NA	CATSSEGRTDTQYF	TGTGCCACCAGTTCCGAGGGGCGCACAGATACGCAGTATTTT
TRBV2	TRBJ2-1	NA	14	NA	CASGLGNLVNEQFF	TGTGCCAGCGGATTGGGGAATTTGGTCAATGAGCAGTTCTTC
TRBV15	TRBJ2-2	NA	14	TRBD1	CATSGHRGTGELFF	TGTGCCACCAGCGGCCACAGGGGCACCGGGGAGCTGTTTTTT
TRBV24-1	TRBJ2-3	many	13	NA	CATSELFGDTQYF	TGTGCCACCAGTGAGCTCTTTGGAGATACGCAGTATTTT
TRBV2	TRBJ2-7	NA	13	NA	CASSVGGLYEQYF	TGTGCCAGCAGTGTGGGAGGACTCTACGAGCAGTACTTC
TRBV29-1	TRBJ2-7	NA	14	NA	CSVAPGTVTYEQYF	TGCAGCGTTGCCCCGGGGACGGTTACCTACGAGCAGTACTTC
TRBV7-2	TRBJ2-1	NA	15	TRBD2	CASSLGGLAGDEQFF	TGTGCCAGCAGCTTAGGGGGGCTAGCGGGAGATGAGCAGTTCTTC
TRBV6-2/TRBV6-3	TRBJ1-1	NA	14	NA	CASRHSWGVPEAFF	TGTGCCAGCAGACACTCGTGGGGAGTCCCTGAAGCTTTCTTT
TRBV7-2	TRBJ1-5	few	15	NA	CASSRRGGSNQPQHF	TGTGCCAGCAGCCGGAGGGGAGGGAGCAATCAGCCCCAGCATTTT
TRBV20-1	TRBJ2-7	many	13	NA	CSARKGNFYEQYF	TGCAGTGCTAGAAAGGGTAATTTCTACGAGCAGTACTTC
TRBV24-1	TRBJ2-2	NA	15	NA	CATSDWDNPTGELFF	TGTGCCACCAGTGATTGGGACAATCCCACCGGGGAGCTGTTTTTT
TRBV5-6	TRBJ2-7	few	12	NA	CASSLGDFLQYF	TGTGCCAGCAGCTTGGGTGACTTCCTACAGTACTTC
TRBV29-1	TRBJ2-7	few	14	NA	CSVEEAGPPFEQYF	TGCAGCGTTGAGGAGGCGGGACCGCCTTTCGAGCAGTACTTC
TRBV13	TRBJ2-4	many	20	TRBD2	CASSYSSAGGPPAAKNIQYF	TGTGCCAGCAGCTACTCCTCAGCGGGAGGCCCTCCGGCAGCCAAAAACATTCAGTACTTC
TRBV28	TRBJ1-2	NA	14	TRBD1	CASSLLDRVNGYTF	TGTGCCAGCAGTCTTTTGGACAGGGTGAATGGCTACACCTTC
TRBV12-3/TRBV12-4	TRBJ2-1	few	14	NA	CASSPIRWGGEQFF	TGTGCCAGCAGCCCTATTAGGTGGGGCGGTGAGCAGTTCTTC
TRBV29-1	TRBJ2-7	NA	14	NA	CSVDPGGRGYEQYF	TGCAGCGTTGACCCCGGGGGGCGCGGCTACGAGCAGTACTTC
TRBV18	TRBJ2-5	NA	14	NA	CASSPLEGTETQYF	TGTGCCAGCTCACCACTGGAGGGTACGGAGACCCAGTACTTC
TRBV9	TRBJ2-7	NA	13	NA	CASSGQNNYEQYF	TGTGCCAGCAGTGGACAAAACAACTACGAGCAGTACTTC
TRBV29-1	TRBJ2-1	few	14	TRBD1	CSGEGGRIFDEQFF	TGCAGCGGGGAAGGGGGCCGGATTTTTGATGAGCAGTTCTTC
TRBV11-3	TRBJ2-7	NA	16	NA	CASSLRGHLPPYEQYF	TGTGCCAGCAGCTTAAGGGGACACTTGCCTCCCTACGAGCAGTACTTC
TRBV20-1	TRBJ2-1	few	16	TRBD2	CSARRLAGESYNEQFF	TGCAGTGCTAGAAGACTAGCGGGAGAGTCCTACAATGAGCAGTTCTTC
TRBV6-5	TRBJ2-3	NA	14	TRBD1	CASSMDRGADTQYF	TGTGCCAGCAGTATGGACAGGGGGGCAGATACGCAGTATTTT
TRBV7-2	TRBJ2-1	many	16	TRBD2	CASSLTPGGSYNEQFF	TGTGCCAGCAGCTTAACACCGGGGGGGTCCTACAATGAGCAGTTCTTC
TRBV19	TRBJ2-5	few	13	NA	CASSKGDWETQYF	TGTGCCAGTAGTAAGGGAGATTGGGAGACCCAGTACTTC
TRBV25-1	TRBJ2-7	few	13	TRBD2	CASTASGTYEQYF	TGTGCCAGTACGGCTAGCGGGACCTACGAGCAGTACTTC
TRBV5-6	TRBJ2-1	few	15	TRBD2	CASSQTSGRFYEQFF	TGTGCCAGCAGCCAGACTAGCGGGAGATTCTATGAGCAGTTCTTC
TRBV7-9	TRBJ2-1	few	14	TRBD2	CASSFGRGGREQFF	TGTGCCAGCAGCTTCGGTCGGGGGGGCCGGGAGCAGTTCTTC
TRBV7-2	TRBJ2-3	many	16	NA	CASSLVGFLSTDTQYF	TGTGCCAGCAGCTTAGTCGGGTTCCTTAGCACAGATACGCAGTATTTT
TRBV6-2/TRBV6-3	TRBJ2-7	NA	15	TRBD2	CASSYSQAGTYEQYF	TGTGCCAGCAGTTACTCTCAAGCGGGAACCTACGAGCAGTACTTC
TRBV14	TRBJ2-2	NA	16	TRBD1	CASSQRTGGSTGELFF	TGTGCCAGCAGCCAGAGGACAGGGGGGTCCACCGGGGAGCTGTTTTTT
TRBV2	TRBJ2-7	NA	15	TRBD1	CASSMGQGSSYEQYF	TGTGCCAGCAGTATGGGACAGGGGAGCTCCTACGAGCAGTACTTC
TRBV24-1	TRBJ2-2	few	16	NA	CATSDPGGQTTGELFF	TGTGCCACCAGTGATCCGGGGGGACAGACCACCGGGGAGCTGTTTTTT
TRBV20-1	TRBJ2-2	NA	13	NA	CSARVANTGELFF	TGCAGTGCTAGGGTTGCGAACACCGGGGAGCTGTTTTTT
TRBV10-3	TRBJ2-5	NA	16	NA	CAISDPRGGAWETQYF	TGTGCCATCAGTGACCCCCGTGGGGGGGCTTGGGAGACCCAGTACTTC
TRBV20-1	TRBJ1-1	NA	13	NA	CSARTDTDTEAFF	TGCAGTGCTAGGACAGACACAGACACTGAAGCTTTCTTT
TRBV5-6	TRBJ1-1	many	14	NA	CASSLTDLNTEAFF	TGTGCCAGCAGCCTGACAGACCTGAACACTGAAGCTTTCTTT